Presented here are 27 T cell receptor beta chains from one specimen sequenced in a study of cytomegalovirus exposure and HLA in healthy donors. Use of 60 Vbeta and 13 Jbeta primers characterized the PCR. Sequenced by immunoSEQ multiplex PCR; TCRdb stores in-frame clones only, minus some. The table lists fewer than 120,000 clones, 76% of them singletons. The sequenced sample consisted of PBMCs. The receptors derive from a man aged 25-45 years in good health and CMV-seropositive.

The chain recombines TRBV11-2 with TRBJ2-7; D is uncertain. Per germline, CDR1 SGHAT and CDR2 FQNNGV. The V gene lost 2 bases and the J gene lost 4 bases, with 9 bases spanning the gap. This CDR3 spans 13 amino acids. Here the CDR3 DNA reads TGTGCCAGCAGCTTAATAGAGGTTTACGAGCAGTACTTC. It translates to CASSLIEVYEQYF.

The chain joins TRBV5-8 to TRBJ2-1; TRBD1 might be the D (6 bases). The V and J ends lost 6 bases and 5 bases respectively, with 18 bases between them. The CDR3 has 15 amino acids. Germline CDR1 and CDR2: SGHTS and YDEGEE. The CDR3 DNA reads TGTGCCAGCAACCCCCGGGACATGGGGGACAATGAGCAGTTCTTC. It translates to CASNPRDMGDNEQFF.

The gene calls are TRBV19 and TRBJ2-5, with a weak D call TRBD1 (5 bases). Germline CDR1 is LNHDA and CDR2 is SQIVND (reference sequence). The CDR3 has 13 residues. Deletions cut 3 bases from V and 5 bases from J, with 10 bases between. The chain's CDR3 is CASSIREPETQYF. CDR3 in DNA: TGTGCCAGTAGTATCAGGGAACCGGAGACCCAGTACTTC.

The gene calls are TRBV9 and TRBJ1-1, with 7 nucleotides matching TRBD1. The CDR3 runs to 17 residues. The germline gives CDR1 SGDLS, CDR2 YYNGEE. The junction had 12 bases not matched to a gene; V was cut back by 3 bases and J by 1 base. CDR3 nucleotide sequence: TGTGCCAGCAGCGCAATCATTACGGGACAGACGAACACTGAAGCTTTCTTT. Its protein is CASSAIITGQTNTEAFF.

The rearrangement uses TRBV27 and TRBJ1-5; 8 positions match TRBD1. This CDR3 is 16 amino acids long. Germline V gene sequence: CDR1 MNHEY, CDR2 SMNVEV (reference sequence). J lost 1 base, V lost 7 bases, and 9 bases had no gene match. CDR3 amino acids: CASTPSGQGSNQPQHF. The CDR3 coding sequence is TGTGCCAGCACCCCTTCCGGACAGGGCAGCAATCAGCCCCAGCATTTT.

The rearrangement links TRBV5-4 to TRBJ2-3; no firm D call. CDR1 and CDR2 (germline): SGHNT, YYREEE (reference sequence). This CDR3 is built from 15 residues. The ends were cut back, 0 bases at V and 2 bases at J, with 10 bases in the middle. CDR3 DNA sequence: TGTGCCAGCAGCTTGGTTGTTTCTTCCACAGATACGCAGTATTTT. This sequence encodes CASSLVVSSTDTQYF.

The chain links TRBV6-6 to TRBJ2-5; 9 positions match TRBD2. This CDR3 region has 16 residues. Germline V gene data show CDR1 as MNHNY and CDR2 as SVGAGI (reference sequence). V trimming: 5 bases; J trimming: 0 bases; junction bases outside the gene matches: 7. Here the CDR3 DNA reads TGTGCCAGCAGTAGACTAGCGGAACTATACCAAGAGACCCAGTACTTC. It encodes CASSRLAELYQETQYF.

For the CDR3, the DNA is TGTGCCAGCAGTTATATGGAGGGGACTGAAGCTTTCTTT. Amino acid sequence: CASSYMEGTEAFF. The chain combines TRBV6-1 with TRBJ1-1; D perhaps matches TRBD1 (5 bases). The CDR3 totals 13 residues. The V end lost 5 bases, the J end lost 5 bases, and 12 bases lay between the germline ends. CDR1 and CDR2 (germline): MNHNS, SASEGT.

This clone showed up just a few times. The chain carries TRBV4-3 and TRBJ1-2; the D gene is possibly TRBD1 (5 bases). Looked up from germline, CDR1 is LGHNA and CDR2 is YSLEER. CDR3 length: 15 residues. V was cut by 0 bases and J by 8 bases, with 16 bases left in between. CDR3 in DNA: TGCGCCAGCAGCCAAGATGCCAGGGCCCTTTGGGGCTACACCTTC. Protein sequence: CASSQDARALWGYTF.

The chain uses TRBV5-4 and TRBJ2-2; 8 nucleotides agree with TRBD1. The CDR3 extends over 14 amino acids. In germline, CDR1 is SGHNT, CDR2 YYREEE (reference sequence). V trimming: 4 bases; J trimming: 5 bases; junction bases outside the gene matches: 4. The CDR3 DNA reads TGTGCCAGCAGCCCCGGACAGGGAACCGGGGAGCTGTTTTTT. It yields the protein CASSPGQGTGELFF.

This chain links TRBV28 with TRBJ1-1; D unclear. V shed 2 bases and J shed 5 bases, with 12 bases lying between them. Germline assignment: CDR1 MDHEN and CDR2 SYDVKM. The CDR3 consists of 14 residues. For the CDR3, the DNA is TGTGCCAGCAGTTTACTCGCGGGTGGAACTGAAGCTTTCTTT. This gives the protein CASSLLAGGTEAFF. Full variable domain (rest looked up from reference TRBV28 and TRBJ1-1): DVKVTQSSRYLVKRTGEKVFLECVQDMDHENMFWYRQDPGLGLRLIYFSYDVKMKEKGDIPEGYSVSREKKERFSLILESASTNQTSMYLCASSLLAGGTEAFFGQGTRLTVV.

The chain links TRBV28 to TRBJ2-2; TRBD1 aligns across 9 bases. The CDR3 is 16 residues long. V trimming: 6 bases; J trimming: 0 bases; junction bases outside the gene matches: 5. Germline V gives CDR1 MDHEN, CDR2 SYDVKM. Written as DNA, the CDR3 is TGTGCCAGCAGGCCAAACAGGGGGCCGAACACCGGGGAGCTGTTTTTT. It translates to CASRPNRGPNTGELFF.

This chain uses TRBV7-2 with TRBJ1-2, with TRBD1 matching over 8 bases. The germline CDR1 and CDR2 sequences are SGHTA and FQGNSA. This CDR3 contains 15 residues. V trimming: 5 bases; J trimming: 2 bases; junction bases outside the gene matches: 7. The CDR3 is CASSQPGQENYGYTF. The CDR3, as DNA: TGTGCCAGCAGCCAGCCGGGACAGGAAAACTATGGCTACACCTTC.

The chain combines TRBV28 with TRBJ1-6; D is possibly TRBD1 (5 bases). There are 16 residues in the CDR3. Trimming stripped 2 bases from V and 9 bases from J, with 17 bases between. The germline V gene has CDR1 MDHEN and CDR2 SYDVKM. CDR3 DNA sequence: TGTGCCAGCAGTTTAATGGGAGGAGGGAGGGGTTCACCCCTCCACTTT. Its protein is CASSLMGGGRGSPLHF.

This clone was observed a single time. The genes are TRBV6-5 and TRBJ2-1; a possible D gene is TRBD1 (5 bases). Germline CDR1 and CDR2: MNHEY and SVGAGI. Trimming removed 4 bases at V and 0 bases at J, with 10 bases between. This CDR3 has 15 residues. DNA of the CDR3: TGTGCCAGCAGTTCGACAGCGAGCTCCTACAATGAGCAGTTCTTC. It specifies CASSSTASSYNEQFF.

V gene TRBV7-9 combines with J gene TRBJ2-2; TRBD2 might be the D (5 bases). V was pared by 5 bases and J by 3 bases, with 13 bases between. Germline V gene sequence: CDR1 SEHNR, CDR2 FQNEAQ (reference sequence). The CDR3 totals 15 residues. CDR3 residues: CASSLEEGHTGELFF. In nucleotides, the CDR3 is TGTGCCAGCAGCCTAGAAGAGGGCCACACCGGGGAGCTGTTTTTT.

The gene calls are TRBV28 and TRBJ1-4; TRBD1 matches 11 bases. With V trimmed by 2 bases and J by 2 bases, 4 bases remained unmatched. This CDR3 has 17 amino acids. From germline, CDR1 is MDHEN and CDR2 SYDVKM. The CDR3 reads CASSLGQGALTNEKLFF. The CDR3 bases are TGTGCCAGCAGTTTAGGACAGGGGGCGCTTACTAATGAAAAACTGTTTTTT.

This clone was seen more than once but under ten times. The chain is built from TRBV18 and TRBJ1-4, with D possibly TRBD1 on 6 matching bases. CDR3 length: 17 residues. The germline V gene has CDR1 KGHSH and CDR2 LQKENI. Trimming took 3 bases from V and 2 from J, leaving 16 bases between them. The DNA for the CDR3 is TGTGCCAGCTCACCCCGGCAGCCAGGGGCGACTAATGAAAAACTGTTTTTT. The encoded protein is CASSPRQPGATNEKLFF.

The genes are TRBV19 and TRBJ1-4; D may be TRBD1 (6 bases). The CDR3 has 16 amino acids. Germline CDR1 and CDR2: LNHDA and SQIVND (reference sequence). Between the trimmed V and J ends, which lost 7 bases and 0 bases, there was a span of 15 bases. CDR3 in DNA: TGTGCCAGTACCTCACTACCAGGGGCAACTAATGAAAAACTGTTTTTT. This codes for CASTSLPGATNEKLFF.

This clone was detected a few times. The chain uses TRBV5-4 and TRBJ1-2; 8 nucleotides align to TRBD1. The germline CDR1 and CDR2 sequences are SGHNT and YYREEE (reference sequence). Trimming cost V 0 bases and J 2 bases; bases outside gene matches: 0. CDR3 size: 14 residues. CDR3 in DNA: TGTGCCAGCAGCTTGGGGGACAGGAACTATGGCTACACCTTC. Protein sequence: CASSLGDRNYGYTF.

The chain joins TRBV7-9 to TRBJ2-1, with 10 bases aligning to TRBD2. CDR3 length: 16 amino acids. The V segment lost 3 bases and the J segment 2 bases; nucleotides outside the gene matches: 4. In germline, CDR1 is SEHNR, CDR2 FQNEAQ (reference sequence). CDR3 loop: CASSFRAGGPYNEQFF. CDR3 DNA sequence: TGTGCCAGCAGCTTTCGAGCGGGGGGGCCCTACAATGAGCAGTTCTTC.

The rearrangement joins TRBV6-6 to TRBJ1-3, with 8 nucleotides matching TRBD1. The CDR3 runs to 15 residues. V dropped 4 bases and J dropped 0; count of bases not matched to a gene: 2. Per germline, CDR1 MNHNY and CDR2 SVGAGI (reference sequence). The CDR3 nucleotides read TGTGCCAGCAGTTGGACAGGGAGCTCTGGAAACACCATATATTTT. This gives the protein CASSWTGSSGNTIYF.

The chain joins TRBV30 to TRBJ1-1; the match to TRBD1 covers 7 bases. Unmatched junction bases numbered 3, after V lost 2 bases and J lost 3 bases. Per the germline V gene, CDR1 is GTSNPN and CDR2 is SVGIG (reference sequence). The CDR3 runs to 13 residues. CDR3 amino acids: CAWSPQGDTEAFF. The CDR3, as DNA: TGTGCCTGGAGTCCCCAGGGGGACACTGAAGCTTTCTTT.

The CDR3 loop reads CASSTGGDPYEQYF. CDR3 DNA: TGTGCCAGCAGCACAGGGGGGGACCCGTACGAGCAGTACTTC. This chain uses TRBV6-6 with TRBJ2-7; D may be TRBD1 (8 bases). This CDR3 has 14 amino acids. Germline CDR1 MNHNY, CDR2 SVGAGI (reference sequence). Trimming pared 6 bases from V and 4 bases from J, leaving 16 bases between.

The CDR3 nucleotides read TGTGCCAGCAGCGTATACAGGGGGGGGCCCCCCGGGGAGCTGTTTTTT. The encoded protein is CASSVYRGGPPGELFF. The chain employs TRBV9 and TRBJ2-2; TRBD1 might be the D (8 bases). Germline CDR1 reads SGDLS; CDR2 reads YYNGEE. This CDR3 is built from 16 residues. V lost 1 base, J lost 6 bases, and 16 bases lay in between.

The chain uses TRBV15 and TRBJ2-1, with D perhaps matching TRBD1 (5 bases). From germline, CDR1 is LNHNV and CDR2 YYDKDF (reference sequence). Trimming pared 0 bases from V and 8 bases from J, leaving 14 bases between. This CDR3 contains 15 residues. CDR3 in amino acids: CATSRDLSRAYEQFF. CDR3 bases: TGTGCCACCAGCAGAGATCTATCCAGGGCCTATGAGCAGTTCTTC.

This clone was seen just once. The CDR3, as DNA: TGTGCCAGCAGCTTCACAGGGGCAATCAACTATGGCTACACCTTC. Amino acid sequence: CASSFTGAINYGYTF. This rearrangement joins TRBV5-8 to TRBJ1-2; 7 nucleotides match TRBD1. With 2 bases clipped from V and 2 bases from J, the junction kept 6 bases outside the gene matches. Germline V gene lookup returns CDR1 SGHTS and CDR2 YDEGEE. This CDR3 contains 15 residues.